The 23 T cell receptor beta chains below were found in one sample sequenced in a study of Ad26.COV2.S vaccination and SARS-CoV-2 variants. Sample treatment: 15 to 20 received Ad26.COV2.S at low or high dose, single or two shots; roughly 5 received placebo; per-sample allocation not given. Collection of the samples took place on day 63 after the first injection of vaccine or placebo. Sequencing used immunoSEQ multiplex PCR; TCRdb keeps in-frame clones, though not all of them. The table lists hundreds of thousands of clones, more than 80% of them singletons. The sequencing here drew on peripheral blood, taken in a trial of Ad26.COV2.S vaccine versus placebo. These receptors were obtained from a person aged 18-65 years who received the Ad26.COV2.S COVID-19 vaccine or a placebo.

CDR3 loop: CASSVEDSLFYGYTF. DNA for the CDR3: TGTGCCAGCAGCGTAGAGGACAGTTTATTCTATGGCTACACCTTC. This rearrangement joins TRBV9 to TRBJ1-2; maybe TRBD1 (6 bases). Germline V gene sequence: CDR1 SGDLS, CDR2 YYNGEE. The CDR3 is 15 residues long. With 0 bases removed from V and 4 bases from J, the gap between germline ends came to 13 bases.

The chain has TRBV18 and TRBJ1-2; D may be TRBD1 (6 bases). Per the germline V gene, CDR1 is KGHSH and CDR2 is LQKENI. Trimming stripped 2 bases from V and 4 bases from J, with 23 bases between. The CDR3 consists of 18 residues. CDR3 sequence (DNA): TGTGCCAGCTCACCATGGGGGCAGCAGGTCAATCATGGCTATGGCTACACCTTC. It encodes CASSPWGQQVNHGYGYTF.

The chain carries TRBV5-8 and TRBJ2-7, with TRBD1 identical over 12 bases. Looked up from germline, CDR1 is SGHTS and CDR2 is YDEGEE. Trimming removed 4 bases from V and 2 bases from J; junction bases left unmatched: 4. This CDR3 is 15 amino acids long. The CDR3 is CASSLGTGGPYEQYF. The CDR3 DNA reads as TGTGCCAGCAGCCTTGGGACAGGGGGCCCCTACGAGCAGTACTTC.

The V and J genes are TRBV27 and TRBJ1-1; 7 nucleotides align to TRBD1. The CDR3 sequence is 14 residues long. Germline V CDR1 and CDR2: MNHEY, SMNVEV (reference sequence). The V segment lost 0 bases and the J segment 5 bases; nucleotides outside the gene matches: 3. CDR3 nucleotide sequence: TGTGCCAGCAGTTTATCCCGACAGGGAACTGAAGCTTTCTTT. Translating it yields CASSLSRQGTEAFF.

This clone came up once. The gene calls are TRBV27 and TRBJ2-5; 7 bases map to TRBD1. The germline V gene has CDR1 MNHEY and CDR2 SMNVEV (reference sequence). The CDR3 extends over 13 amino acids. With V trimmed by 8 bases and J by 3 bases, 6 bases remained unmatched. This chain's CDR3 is CASSPDRKETQYF. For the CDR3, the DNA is TGTGCCAGCTCTCCGGACAGGAAAGAGACCCAGTACTTC.

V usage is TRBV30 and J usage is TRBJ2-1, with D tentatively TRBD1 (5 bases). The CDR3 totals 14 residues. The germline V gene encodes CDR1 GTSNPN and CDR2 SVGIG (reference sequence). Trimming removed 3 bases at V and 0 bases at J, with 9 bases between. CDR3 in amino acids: CAWSQGFSYNEQFF. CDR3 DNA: TGTGCCTGGAGCCAGGGCTTCTCCTACAATGAGCAGTTCTTC.

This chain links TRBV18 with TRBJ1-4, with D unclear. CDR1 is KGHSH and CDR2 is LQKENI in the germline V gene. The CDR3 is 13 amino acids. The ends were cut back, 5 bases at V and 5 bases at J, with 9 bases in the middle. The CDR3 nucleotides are TGTGCCAGCTCATCGGACGGGAATGAAAAACTGTTTTTT. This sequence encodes CASSSDGNEKLFF.

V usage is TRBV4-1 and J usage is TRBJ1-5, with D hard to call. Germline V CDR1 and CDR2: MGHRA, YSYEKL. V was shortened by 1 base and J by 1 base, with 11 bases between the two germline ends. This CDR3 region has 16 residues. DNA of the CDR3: TGCGCCAGCAGCCAAGTAATAGCAGAAAGCAATCAGCCCCAGCATTTT. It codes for CASSQVIAESNQPQHF.

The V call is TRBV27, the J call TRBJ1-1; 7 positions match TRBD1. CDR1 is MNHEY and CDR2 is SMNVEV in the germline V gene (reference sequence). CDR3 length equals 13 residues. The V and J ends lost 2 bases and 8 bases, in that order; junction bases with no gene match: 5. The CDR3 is CASSLSKQGEAFF. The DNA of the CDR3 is TGTGCCAGCAGTTTAAGTAAACAGGGGGAAGCTTTCTTT.

The chain's CDR3 is CASSYKGVEAFF. CDR3 DNA sequence: TGTGCCAGCAGCTATAAGGGAGTTGAAGCTTTCTTT. The chain recombines TRBV6-5 with TRBJ1-1; the D is unclear. CDR1 is MNHEY and CDR2 is SVGAGI in the germline V gene. Between the trimmed V and J ends, which lost 6 bases and 7 bases, there was a span of 12 bases. This CDR3 has 12 residues.

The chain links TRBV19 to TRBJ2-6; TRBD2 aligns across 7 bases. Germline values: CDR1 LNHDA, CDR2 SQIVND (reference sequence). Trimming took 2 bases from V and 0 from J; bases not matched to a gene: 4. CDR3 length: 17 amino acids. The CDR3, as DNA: TGTGCCAGTAGTATACTAGCGGTACTCTCTGGGGCCAACGTCCTGACTTTC. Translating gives CASSILAVLSGANVLTF. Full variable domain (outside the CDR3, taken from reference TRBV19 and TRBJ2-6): DGGITQSPKYLFRKEGQNVTLSCEQNLNHDAMYWYRQDPGQGLRLIYYSQIVNDFQKGDIAEGYSVSREKKESFPLTVTSAQKNPTAFYLCASSILAVLSGANVLTFGAGSRLTVL.

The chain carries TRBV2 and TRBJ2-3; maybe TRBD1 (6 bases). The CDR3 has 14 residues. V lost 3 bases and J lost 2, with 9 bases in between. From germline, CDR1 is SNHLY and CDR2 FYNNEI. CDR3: CASSEAGDTDTQYF. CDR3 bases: TGTGCCAGCAGTGAGGCAGGGGACACAGATACGCAGTATTTT.

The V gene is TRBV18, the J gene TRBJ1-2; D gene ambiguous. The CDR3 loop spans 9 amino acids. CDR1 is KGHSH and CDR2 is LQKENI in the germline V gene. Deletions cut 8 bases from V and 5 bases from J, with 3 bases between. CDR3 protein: CASVYGYTF. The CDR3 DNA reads TGTGCCAGCGTATATGGCTACACCTTC.

CDR3 in amino acids: CASSEVEGVSYEQYF. CDR3 bases: TGTGCCAGCAGCGAGGTAGAGGGGGTCTCCTACGAGCAGTACTTC. The J gene is TRBJ2-7, the V gene TRBV21-1; the tabulated D call, TRBD1, remains unverified against the DNA. TRBV21-1 is a pseudogene locus. This CDR3 has 15 residues.

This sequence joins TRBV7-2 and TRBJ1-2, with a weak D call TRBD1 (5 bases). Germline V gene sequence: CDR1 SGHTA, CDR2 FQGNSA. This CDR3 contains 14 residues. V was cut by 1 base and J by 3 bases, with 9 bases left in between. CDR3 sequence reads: CASSLDGADYGYTF. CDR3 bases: TGTGCCAGCAGCTTAGATGGGGCGGACTATGGCTACACCTTC. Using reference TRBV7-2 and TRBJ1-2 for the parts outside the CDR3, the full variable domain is GAGVSQSPSNKVTEKGKDVELRCDPISGHTALYWYRQSLGQGLEFLIYFQGNSAPDKSGLPSDRFSAERTGGSVSTLTIQRTQQEDSAVYLCASSLDGADYGYTFGSGTRLTVV.

The CDR3 reads CASSLDSGSGNTIYF. CDR3 DNA sequence: TGTGCCAGCAGCTTGGACAGCGGCTCTGGAAACACCATATATTTT. The chain carries TRBV5-4 and TRBJ1-3, with D uncertain. This CDR3 is 15 amino acids long. The germline gives CDR1 SGHNT, CDR2 YYREEE (reference sequence). Trimming shortened V by 0 bases and J by 0 bases, and 7 bases separated the two germline ends. The complete variable domain, with remaining parts taken from reference TRBV5-4 and TRBJ1-3, reads ETGVTQSPTHLIKTRGQQVTLRCSSQSGHNTVSWYQQALGQGPQFIFQYYREEENGRGNFPPRFSGLQFPNYSSELNVNALELDDSALYLCASSLDSGSGNTIYFGEGSWLTVV.

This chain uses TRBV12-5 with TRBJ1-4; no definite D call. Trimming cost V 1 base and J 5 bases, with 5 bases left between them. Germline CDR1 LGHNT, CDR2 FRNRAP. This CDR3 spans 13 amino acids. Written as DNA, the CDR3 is TGTGCTAGTGGTTTGGACTCGAATGAAAAACTGTTTTTT. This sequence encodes CASGLDSNEKLFF.

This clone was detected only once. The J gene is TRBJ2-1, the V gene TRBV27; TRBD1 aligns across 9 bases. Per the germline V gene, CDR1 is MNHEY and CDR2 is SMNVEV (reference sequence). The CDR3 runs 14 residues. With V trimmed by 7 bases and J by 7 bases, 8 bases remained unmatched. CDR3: CASTTQGAGNEQFF. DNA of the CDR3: TGTGCCAGCACAACACAGGGGGCGGGGAATGAGCAGTTCTTC.

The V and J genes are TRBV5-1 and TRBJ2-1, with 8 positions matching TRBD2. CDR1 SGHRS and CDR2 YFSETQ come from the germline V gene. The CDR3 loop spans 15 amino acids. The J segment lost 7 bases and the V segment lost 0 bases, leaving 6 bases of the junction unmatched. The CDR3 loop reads CASSLVLAGINEQFF. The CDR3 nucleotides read TGCGCCAGCAGCTTGGTGCTAGCGGGTATTAATGAGCAGTTCTTC.

CDR3 loop: CAWSVPGVYEQYF. The CDR3 DNA follows: TGTGCCTGGAGTGTACCGGGGGTCTACGAGCAGTACTTC. J is TRBJ2-7 and V is TRBV30, with D tentatively TRBD2 (6 bases). This CDR3 spans 13 amino acids. V was trimmed by 0 bases and J by 3 bases, leaving 9 bases between them. Germline lookup yields CDR1 GTSNPN and CDR2 SVGIG (reference sequence).

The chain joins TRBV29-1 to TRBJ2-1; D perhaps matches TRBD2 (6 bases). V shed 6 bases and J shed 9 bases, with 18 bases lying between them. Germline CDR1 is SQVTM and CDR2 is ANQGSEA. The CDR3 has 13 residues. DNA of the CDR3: TGCAGCGTGGACTATCGGGTCATGGGTGAGCAGTTCTTC. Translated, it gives CSVDYRVMGEQFF.

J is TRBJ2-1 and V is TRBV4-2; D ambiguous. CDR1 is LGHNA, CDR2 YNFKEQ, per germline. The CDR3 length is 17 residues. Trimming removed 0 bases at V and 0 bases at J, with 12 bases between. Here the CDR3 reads CASSQDRGVSSYNEQFF. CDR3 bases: TGTGCCAGCAGCCAAGATCGCGGCGTAAGCTCCTACAATGAGCAGTTCTTC.

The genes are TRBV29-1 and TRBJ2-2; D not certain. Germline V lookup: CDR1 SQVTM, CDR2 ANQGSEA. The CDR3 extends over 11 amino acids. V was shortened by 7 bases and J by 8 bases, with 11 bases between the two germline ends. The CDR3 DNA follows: TGCAGCGCGCAGACCTCGGGGGAGCTGTTTTTT. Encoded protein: CSAQTSGELFF.